This TCR beta chain comes out of a study of cytomegalovirus exposure and HLA in healthy donors. Study-wide context: As an earlier analysis found, 150 million to 200 million T cells yielded 90 million to 140 million unique TCR beta sequences. General study points: High specificity and sensitivity for cytomegalovirus status were reported for the classifier. Several of the most significant clusters appeared linked to common viral pathogens, based on a later analysis. Later, TCR association rates were found to vary by HLA locus, highest for DRB1 and lowest for HLA-C.

This CDR3 comprises 14 residues. V lost 2 bases to trimming and J lost 3 bases, with 11 bases between them. The germline V gene has CDR1 LGHNA and CDR2 YSLEER. This clone occurred a few times. The antigen remains undetermined. The PCR used 60 Vbeta and 13 Jbeta primers. This table comes from immunoSEQ multiplex PCR, and its TCRdb copy is limited to in-frame clones, with some not included. The sample has approximately 220,000 clones; 60% to 80% are singletons. The sequence came from a male donor in good health and CMV-seronegative. The sample taken for sequencing was PBMCs. The rearrangement links TRBV4-3 to TRBJ2-7, with a weak D call TRBD2 (6 bases). In nucleotides, the CDR3 is TGCGCCAGCAGCCAACGGGAGCTCAACTACGAGCAGTACTTC. Translation gives CASSQRELNYEQYF.